This TCR beta chain was found in a study of blood T cell repertoires in COVID-19. The wider study: Whether acute or convalescent, the COVID-19 samples came from the United States, Italy and Spain. Sample material is recorded as cDNA or gDNA derived from T cells, B-cell-depleted T cells, or PBMCs.

Some clones are missing from TCRdb's copy, which holds only in-frame ones; the method was immunoSEQ multiplex PCR. The table lists 150,000 or so clones, 80% to 90% of them singletons. Trimming at V came to 4 bases and at J to 6 bases, leaving 6 bases not matched to a gene. The CDR3 totals 14 residues. The V gene's germline CDR1 is SGHDT and CDR2 YYEEEE. This TCR came from a woman older than 75 with acute or convalescent COVID-19. The chain has TRBV5-6 and TRBJ1-5, with TRBD1 identical over 8 bases. The sequencing sample was made of peripheral blood. CDR3 protein: CASSQQDRAQPQHF. The DNA of the CDR3 is TGTGCCAGCAGCCAGCAGGACAGGGCTCAGCCCCAGCATTTT.